This T cell receptor beta chain was identified during a study of blood T cells in healthy people across ages. Study overall: Researchers report that template switching captured about one barcoded beta molecule per two T cells.

The second PCR ran about 6 to 11 cycles with a sample-barcoded 5' primer and J-beta primers. Tags on each cDNA molecule came from a template-switch adaptor with 12 random nucleotides. A single record per CDR3 protein comes from TCRdb applying MiXCR to the 5' RACE reads. The repertoire holds a few hundred thousand distinct CDR3 sequences, 27% seen once, with 29% in the top ten. Peripheral blood was drawn, about 9.1 milliliters per donor. V lost 5 bases and J 5 bases, leaving 13 bases between the germline ends. CDR1 and CDR2 from the germline V gene are SQVTM and ANQGSEA. The CDR3 covers 12 residues. The sequencing sample was made of blood. The sequence was collected from a woman aged 70-85 years in good health. This chain links TRBV29-1 with TRBJ2-7; D gene uncertain. CDR3 residues: CSVRARSDEQYF. DNA of the CDR3: TGCAGCGTTCGGGCCAGGTCGGACGAGCAGTACTTC.